The 14 T cell receptor beta chains reported below all come from one sample, sequenced in a study of T cell responses to AZD1222 COVID-19 vaccine. Only in-frame clones appear in the TCRdb table, and some are missing; sequencing was by immunoSEQ multiplex PCR. The sample shows roughly 81,000 clones, 86% of them seen only once. Source: peripheral blood, taken on day 0 of AZD1222 vaccination. The receptor set was obtained from an adult in good health.

The CDR3 sequence is CASSYVPGTEAFF. The CDR3 nucleotides are TGTGCCAGCAGTTACGTCCCAGGGACTGAAGCTTTCTTT. This chain connects TRBV6-2 or TRBV6-3 to TRBJ1-1, with D tentatively TRBD1 (5 bases). Trimming removed 2 bases at V and 5 bases at J, with 9 bases between. Looked up from germline, CDR1 is MNHEY and CDR2 is SVGEGT. This CDR3 comprises 13 residues.

V gene TRBV6-5 combines with J gene TRBJ1-2; the D is unclear. V dropped 2 bases and J dropped 2 bases, with 9 bases sitting between them. CDR1 and CDR2 from the germline V gene are MNHEY and SVGAGI. The CDR3 is 14 amino acids. CDR3 in amino acids: CASSYGRMNYGYTF. CDR3 DNA: TGTGCCAGCAGTTACGGGAGGATGAACTATGGCTACACCTTC.

The J gene is TRBJ1-2, the V gene TRBV15; D not certain. Germline CDR1 and CDR2: LNHNV and YYDKDF (reference sequence). The germline V and J ends were trimmed by 8 bases and 5 bases, with 15 bases remaining between them. This CDR3 comprises 13 residues. The CDR3 sequence is CATAARPGYGYTF. CDR3 DNA: TGTGCCACCGCTGCTCGGCCGGGGTATGGCTACACCTTC. The entire variable domain, with the rest obtained from reference TRBV15 and TRBJ1-2, is as follows: DAMVIQNPRYQVTQFGKPVTLSCSQTLNHNVMYWYQQKSSQAPKLLFHYYDKDFNNEADTPDNFQSRRPNTSFCFLDIRSPGLGDTAMYLCATAARPGYGYTFGSGTRLTVV.

The CDR3 DNA sequence: TGTGCCAGCAGCGATAGCGGGAGGGGGGATGAGCAGTTCTTC. Protein product: CASSDSGRGDEQFF. The V call is TRBV7-9, the J call TRBJ2-1, with TRBD2 identical over 11 bases. The germline V gene encodes CDR1 SEHNR and CDR2 FQNEAQ (reference sequence). This CDR3 comprises 14 residues. V was clipped by 5 bases and J by 8 bases; unmatched bases: 5.

The count of this clone is one. As DNA, the CDR3 is TGTGCCAGCAGCCTACAGTCGGGACTAGCGGGAGTTCGCACAGATACGCAGTATTTT. Its translation: CASSLQSGLAGVRTDTQYF. The rearrangement joins TRBV9 to TRBJ2-3, with 14 positions matching TRBD2. CDR1 SGDLS and CDR2 YYNGEE come from the germline V gene. The CDR3 runs to 19 residues. Germline trimming cut 4 bases from V and 1 base from J; bases unmatched to any gene: 11.

The genes are TRBV2 and TRBJ1-2, with D unclear. The germline gives CDR1 SNHLY, CDR2 FYNNEI. The CDR3 consists of 12 residues. V dropped 6 bases and J dropped 6 bases, with 11 bases sitting between them. The CDR3 nucleotides are TGTGCCAGCAGCAACGACGAGGATGGCTACACCTTC. This encodes CASSNDEDGYTF.

The chain joins TRBV6-5 to TRBJ2-3, with D tentatively TRBD2 (5 bases). The germline V gene has CDR1 MNHEY and CDR2 SVGAGI. With 2 bases removed from V and 4 bases from J, the gap between germline ends came to 13 bases. The CDR3 loop spans 15 amino acids. The CDR3 nucleotides are TGTGCCAGCAGTTACCAGGCAGCGGTCGCAGATACGCAGTATTTT. Amino acids: CASSYQAAVADTQYF.

This clone was counted a single time. The V gene is TRBV10-2, the J gene TRBJ2-1; D remains unclear. The CDR3 covers 13 residues. Germline lookup yields CDR1 WSHSY and CDR2 SAAADI. V lost 0 bases, J lost 3 bases, and 3 bases lay in between. CDR3 nucleotides: TGCGCCAGCAGTGAGTCTCGCTACAATGAGCAGTTCTTC. Amino acids: CASSESRYNEQFF.

The rearrangement uses TRBV11-3 and TRBJ2-1; 9 nucleotides agree with TRBD2. Losses at the gene ends were 0 bases for V and 7 bases for J; bases not matched to a gene: 10. The CDR3 length is 17 residues. Per germline, CDR1 SGHNT and CDR2 YENEEA. CDR3 DNA sequence: TGTGCCAGCAGCTTAGAAGGTAGCGGGAGATTCAAGAATGAGCAGTTCTTC. Translated: CASSLEGSGRFKNEQFF.

The V call is TRBV5-5, the J call TRBJ2-7; 16 nucleotides line up with TRBD2. V shed 0 bases and J 7 bases; nucleotides not matched to a gene: 1. Germline CDR1 reads SGHKS; CDR2 reads YYEKEE (reference sequence). The CDR3 has 15 amino acids. CDR3 sequence reads: CASSLVGLAGGEQYF. The DNA of the CDR3 is TGTGCCAGCAGCTTGGTGGGACTAGCGGGAGGGGAGCAGTACTTC.

V gene TRBV9 combines with J gene TRBJ1-3; TRBD1 agrees at 7 bases. The CDR3 totals 16 residues. Germline assignment: CDR1 SGDLS and CDR2 YYNGEE. The V and J ends lost 3 bases and 4 bases, in that order; junction bases with no gene match: 10. This CDR3 reads CASSGRQGAIGNTIYF. The CDR3 DNA reads as TGTGCCAGCAGCGGTCGACAGGGCGCGATCGGAAACACCATATATTTT. The variable domain in full, with the rest retrieved from reference TRBV9 and TRBJ1-3, is DSGVTQTPKHLITATGQRVTLRCSPRSGDLSVYWYQQSLDQGLQFLIQYYNGEERAKGNILERFSAQQFPDLHSELNLSSLELGDSALYFCASSGRQGAIGNTIYFGEGSWLTVV.

This clone has a single count. The chain links TRBV7-2 to TRBJ2-2; D remains unclear. CDR3 size: 14 residues. V dropped 4 bases and J dropped 0 bases, with 6 bases sitting between them. CDR1 and CDR2 from the germline V gene are SGHTA and FQGNSA. The CDR3 here is CASSYDSNTGELFF. The CDR3 coding sequence is TGTGCCAGCAGCTACGACTCGAACACCGGGGAGCTGTTTTTT.

The rearrangement joins TRBV12-5 to TRBJ2-4; D unresolved. In germline, CDR1 is LGHNT, CDR2 FRNRAP. The CDR3 covers 13 residues. Trimming pared 5 bases from V and 10 bases from J, leaving 15 bases between. CDR3 DNA sequence: TGTGCTAGTGGTCCGAGCCAGCTTCCTATTCAGTACTTC. Its translation: CASGPSQLPIQYF.

This chain connects TRBV7-9 to TRBJ2-3; D is unclear. Trimming stripped 3 bases from V and 1 base from J, with 5 bases between. This CDR3 has 13 amino acids. Germline lookup yields CDR1 SEHNR and CDR2 FQNEAQ (reference sequence). CDR3: CASSLIRTDTQYF. As DNA, the CDR3 is TGTGCCAGCAGCTTGATCCGCACAGATACGCAGTATTTT.